This T cell receptor beta chain was captured by sequencing in a study of control samples from healthy donors and cancer patients. Assay used: immunoSEQ multiplex PCR; TCRdb lists only in-frame clones, some missing. The sample yields 95,000 to 150,000 clones, around 92% seen once. This clone was detected only a few times. The CDR3 is 15 residues long. V was clipped by 3 bases and J by 2 bases; unmatched bases: 5. Germline values: CDR1 SGHTS, CDR2 YDEGEE. The sample taken for sequencing was blood. The rearrangement uses TRBV5-8 and TRBJ1-3; 7 bases line up with TRBD1. This TCR came from a man aged 45-65 years in good health. The CDR3: CASSYQGGAGNTIYF. CDR3 nucleotide sequence: TGTGCCAGCAGCTACCAGGGGGGAGCTGGAAACACCATATATTTT.